Listed below are T cell receptor beta chains from one sample, sequenced in a study of OX40 agonist ivuxolimab in advanced cancers. Some clones are missing from TCRdb's copy, which holds only in-frame ones; the method was immunoSEQ multiplex PCR. The sample carries about 58,000 clones, around 87% recorded once. Sequenced material: CD4+ or CD8+ T cells sorted from blood, taken in a trial of the OX40 agonist ivuxolimab. The receptor source for this set is an adult with an advanced solid tumor such as melanoma, head and neck, liver or kidney cancer. The conserved cysteine and the conserved F or W are not part of the CDR3 here. Fields, in order: clone size, V gene, J gene, D gene, CDR3 protein. D genes are given only for firm matches. Clone size is shown for a subset of rows, as once, few, many or a class of expanded clone.

clone size: NA; V gene: TRBV11-2; J gene: TRBJ2-7; D gene: NA; CDR3 protein: ASSSFGPTYEQY
clone size: NA; V gene: TRBV7-2; J gene: TRBJ2-5; D gene: NA; CDR3 protein: ASSASGQVETQY
clone size: NA; V gene: TRBV5-6; J gene: TRBJ1-1; D gene: NA; CDR3 protein: ASSLNRGRTEAF
clone size: NA; V gene: TRBV18; J gene: TRBJ1-2; D gene: NA; CDR3 protein: ASSPRTASGYT
clone size: NA; V gene: TRBV4-1; J gene: TRBJ2-7; D gene: NA; CDR3 protein: ASSQEGARSIAYEQY
clone size: NA; V gene: TRBV2; J gene: TRBJ2-1; D gene: NA; CDR3 protein: ASTTRGAAAPL
clone size: NA; V gene: TRBV4-1; J gene: TRBJ1-5; D gene: NA; CDR3 protein: ASSQLGGYSNQPQH
clone size: NA; V gene: TRBV5-1; J gene: TRBJ1-5; D gene: NA; CDR3 protein: ASSEQGSNQPQH
clone size: NA; V gene: TRBV6-1; J gene: TRBJ1-1; D gene: TRBD1; CDR3 protein: ASSERGGGNTEAF
clone size: NA; V gene: TRBV11-2; J gene: TRBJ1-6; D gene: NA; CDR3 protein: ASRPGISTASSPLH
clone size: NA; V gene: TRBV5-1; J gene: TRBJ2-5; D gene: NA; CDR3 protein: ASSLAGGFNQETQY
clone size: NA; V gene: TRBV7-2; J gene: TRBJ1-6; D gene: NA; CDR3 protein: ASRKSGQMNSPLH
clone size: NA; V gene: TRBV2; J gene: TRBJ2-5; D gene: TRBD2; CDR3 protein: ASSEALAGLQETQY
clone size: NA; V gene: TRBV6-1; J gene: TRBJ1-2; D gene: TRBD1; CDR3 protein: ATEDRGYYGYT
clone size: NA; V gene: TRBV18; J gene: TRBJ1-5; D gene: NA; CDR3 protein: ASSPGVEPQH
clone size: few; V gene: TRBV14; J gene: TRBJ1-4; D gene: NA; CDR3 protein: ASRRGGGEKLF
clone size: NA; V gene: TRBV15; J gene: TRBJ2-7; D gene: TRBD1; CDR3 protein: ATSREQGAYEQY
clone size: once; V gene: TRBV2; J gene: TRBJ1-6; D gene: NA; CDR3 protein: ASSESHISNSPLH
clone size: NA; V gene: TRBV14; J gene: TRBJ2-5; D gene: NA; CDR3 protein: ASSSARGRGETQY
clone size: NA; V gene: TRBV30; J gene: TRBJ2-3; D gene: TRBD2; CDR3 protein: AWSVTSALGDTQY
clone size: NA; V gene: TRBV18; J gene: TRBJ1-1; D gene: NA; CDR3 protein: ASLLRRENTEAF
clone size: NA; V gene: TRBV18; J gene: TRBJ1-1; D gene: NA; CDR3 protein: ASSPPGRAQNTEAF
clone size: NA; V gene: TRBV5-1; J gene: TRBJ2-3; D gene: NA; CDR3 protein: ASLPGGHTDTQY
clone size: NA; V gene: TRBV5-4; J gene: TRBJ1-2; D gene: NA; CDR3 protein: ASRGTTEPGYT
clone size: NA; V gene: TRBV15; J gene: TRBJ2-3; D gene: NA; CDR3 protein: ATSRAGSTDTQY
clone size: NA; V gene: TRBV18; J gene: TRBJ2-3; D gene: NA; CDR3 protein: ASSPTVTDTQY
clone size: NA; V gene: TRBV5-6; J gene: TRBJ2-3; D gene: TRBD2; CDR3 protein: ASSLVGGAFTDTQY
clone size: NA; V gene: TRBV2; J gene: TRBJ1-3; D gene: TRBD1; CDR3 protein: ASRGTDSGNTIY
clone size: NA; V gene: TRBV6-1; J gene: TRBJ2-3; D gene: TRBD2; CDR3 protein: ASSDPGLATDTQY
clone size: NA; V gene: TRBV5-4; J gene: TRBJ1-2; D gene: NA; CDR3 protein: ASSLDGGDGYT
clone size: NA; V gene: TRBV11-2; J gene: TRBJ2-1; D gene: NA; CDR3 protein: ASTPRGTYNEQF
clone size: NA; V gene: TRBV6-6; J gene: TRBJ2-3; D gene: NA; CDR3 protein: ASEGGKSTDTQY
clone size: few; V gene: TRBV2; J gene: TRBJ1-2; D gene: TRBD1; CDR3 protein: ASSGTGASYGYT
clone size: NA; V gene: TRBV11-2; J gene: TRBJ2-5; D gene: NA; CDR3 protein: ASSLGPNPYQETQY
clone size: NA; V gene: TRBV6-5; J gene: TRBJ1-3; D gene: NA; CDR3 protein: ASSYEGNTIY
clone size: NA; V gene: TRBV4-1; J gene: TRBJ1-2; D gene: NA; CDR3 protein: ASSQVSGPTTGLVGGYT
clone size: NA; V gene: TRBV5-1; J gene: TRBJ2-7; D gene: TRBD1; CDR3 protein: ASSLTGGGDEQY
clone size: NA; V gene: TRBV18; J gene: TRBJ1-1; D gene: TRBD1; CDR3 protein: ASSPTGGGPEAF
clone size: NA; V gene: TRBV19; J gene: TRBJ2-1; D gene: NA; CDR3 protein: ASSNWGAGWQF
clone size: NA; V gene: TRBV4-1; J gene: TRBJ1-6; D gene: NA; CDR3 protein: ASSQQQGLNSPLH
clone size: NA; V gene: TRBV18; J gene: TRBJ1-2; D gene: TRBD1; CDR3 protein: ASSPRQGALGGYT
clone size: NA; V gene: TRBV7-9; J gene: TRBJ1-4; D gene: TRBD1; CDR3 protein: ASSKDRGSEKLF
clone size: NA; V gene: TRBV25-1; J gene: TRBJ1-2; D gene: NA; CDR3 protein: ASSGAFQNYGYT
clone size: NA; V gene: TRBV16; J gene: TRBJ1-1; D gene: TRBD1; CDR3 protein: ASSPAGNRGEAF
clone size: NA; V gene: TRBV7-2; J gene: TRBJ1-1; D gene: NA; CDR3 protein: ASSLTLQAKTEAF
clone size: NA; V gene: TRBV7-9; J gene: TRBJ2-1; D gene: TRBD2; CDR3 protein: ASSLGRGGSYNEQF
clone size: NA; V gene: TRBV6-5; J gene: TRBJ1-2; D gene: NA; CDR3 protein: ASGQGDGYT
clone size: NA; V gene: TRBV6-1; J gene: TRBJ2-1; D gene: NA; CDR3 protein: ASSEAGGTDYEQF
clone size: NA; V gene: TRBV7-6; J gene: TRBJ2-5; D gene: NA; CDR3 protein: ASSLDRIQETQY
clone size: NA; V gene: TRBV11-3; J gene: TRBJ2-2; D gene: NA; CDR3 protein: ASSRQGFGELF
clone size: NA; V gene: TRBV18; J gene: TRBJ2-4; D gene: TRBD1; CDR3 protein: ASSPSTGVAKNIQY
clone size: NA; V gene: TRBV19; J gene: TRBJ1-5; D gene: NA; CDR3 protein: ASSDSSRGQPQH
clone size: NA; V gene: TRBV18; J gene: TRBJ2-7; D gene: NA; CDR3 protein: ASSPLGYEQY
clone size: NA; V gene: TRBV5-1; J gene: TRBJ2-7; D gene: TRBD1; CDR3 protein: ASSSGQGMGEQY
clone size: NA; V gene: TRBV25-1; J gene: TRBJ1-6; D gene: NA; CDR3 protein: ASSDTSRGSYNSPLH